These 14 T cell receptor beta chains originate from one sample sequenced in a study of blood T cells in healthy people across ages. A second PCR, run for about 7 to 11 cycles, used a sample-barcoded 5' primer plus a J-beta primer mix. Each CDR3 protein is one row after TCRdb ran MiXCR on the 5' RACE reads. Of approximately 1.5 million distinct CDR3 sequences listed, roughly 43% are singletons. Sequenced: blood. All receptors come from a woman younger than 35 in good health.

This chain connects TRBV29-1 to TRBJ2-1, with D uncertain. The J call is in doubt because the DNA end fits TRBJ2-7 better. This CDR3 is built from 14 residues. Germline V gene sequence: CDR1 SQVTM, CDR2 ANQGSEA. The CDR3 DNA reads TGCAGCGTTGACTCATGGAGCTCCTACAATGAGCAGTACTTC. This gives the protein CSVDSWSSYNEQYF.

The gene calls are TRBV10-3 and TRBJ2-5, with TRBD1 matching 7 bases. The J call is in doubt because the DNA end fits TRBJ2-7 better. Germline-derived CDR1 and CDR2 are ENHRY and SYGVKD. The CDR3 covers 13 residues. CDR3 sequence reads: CATSGTVALEQYF. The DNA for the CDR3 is TGTGCCACCTCCGGGACAGTGGCTCTCGAGCAGTACTTC.

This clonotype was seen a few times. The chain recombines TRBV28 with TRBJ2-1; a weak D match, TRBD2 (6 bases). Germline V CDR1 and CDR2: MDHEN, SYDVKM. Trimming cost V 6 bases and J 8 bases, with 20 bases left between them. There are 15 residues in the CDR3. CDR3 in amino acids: CASSSRLRRRDEQFF. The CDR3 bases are TGTGCCAGCAGCTCCCGCCTCCGGAGGAGGGATGAGCAGTTCTTC.

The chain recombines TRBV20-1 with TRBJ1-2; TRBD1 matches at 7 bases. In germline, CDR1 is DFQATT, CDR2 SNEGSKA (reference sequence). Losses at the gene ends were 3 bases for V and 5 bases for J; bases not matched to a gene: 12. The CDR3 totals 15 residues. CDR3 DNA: TGCAGTGCTAGTCGTCCCCAACAGGGGAGGTATGGCTACACCTTC. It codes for CSASRPQQGRYGYTF.

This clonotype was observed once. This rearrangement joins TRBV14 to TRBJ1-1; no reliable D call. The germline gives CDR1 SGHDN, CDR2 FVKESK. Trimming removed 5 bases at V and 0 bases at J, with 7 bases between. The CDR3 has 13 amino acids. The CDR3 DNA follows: TGTGCCAGCAGCAAGGGAATGAACACTGAAGCTTTCTTT. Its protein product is CASSKGMNTEAFF. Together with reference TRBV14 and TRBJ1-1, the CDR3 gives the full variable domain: EAGVTQFPSHSVIEKGQTVTLRCDPISGHDNLYWYRRVMGKEIKFLLHFVKESKQDESGMPNNRFLAERTGGTYSTLKVQPAELEDSGVYFCASSKGMNTEAFFGQGTRLTVV.

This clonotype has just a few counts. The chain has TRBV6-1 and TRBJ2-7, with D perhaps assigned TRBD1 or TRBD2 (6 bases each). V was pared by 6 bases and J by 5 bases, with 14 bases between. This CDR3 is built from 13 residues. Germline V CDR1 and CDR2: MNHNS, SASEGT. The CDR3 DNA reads TGTGCCAGCAGGGGTTTCGGGGGCAACGAGCAGTACTTC. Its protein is CASRGFGGNEQYF.

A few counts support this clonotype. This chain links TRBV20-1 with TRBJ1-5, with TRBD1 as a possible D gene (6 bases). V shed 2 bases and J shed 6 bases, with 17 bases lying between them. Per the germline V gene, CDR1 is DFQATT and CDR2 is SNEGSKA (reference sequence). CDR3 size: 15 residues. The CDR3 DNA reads TGCAGTGCTAGAACTACAGGGAGAGTTGGTCAGCCCCAGCATTTT. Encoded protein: CSARTTGRVGQPQHF.

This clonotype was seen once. CDR3 nucleotides: TGTGCCTGGAGTTACGAGCCTGGATCGACCTACGAGCAGTACTTC. Protein product: CAWSYEPGSTYEQYF. V gene TRBV30 combines with J gene TRBJ2-5; D is uncertain. The DNA end is a closer match to TRBJ2-7, so the J assignment may be wrong. The CDR3 is 15 amino acids. Germline assignment: CDR1 GTSNPN and CDR2 SVGIG (reference sequence).

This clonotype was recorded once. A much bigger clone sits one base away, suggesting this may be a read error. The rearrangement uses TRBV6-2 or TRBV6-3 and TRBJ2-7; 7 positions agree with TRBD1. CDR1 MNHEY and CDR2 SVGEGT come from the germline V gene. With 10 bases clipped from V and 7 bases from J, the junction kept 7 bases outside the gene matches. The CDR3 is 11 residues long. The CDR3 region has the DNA TGTGCCACCTACAGGGGCAATGAGCAGTACTTC. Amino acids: CATYRGNEQYF.

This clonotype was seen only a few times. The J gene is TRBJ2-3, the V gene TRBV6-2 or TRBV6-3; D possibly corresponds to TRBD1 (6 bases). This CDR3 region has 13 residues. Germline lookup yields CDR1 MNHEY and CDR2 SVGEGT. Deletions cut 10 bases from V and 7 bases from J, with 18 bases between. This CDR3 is CATLKGGRNTQYF. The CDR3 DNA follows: TGTGCCACCTTAAAAGGGGGAAGAAATACGCAGTATTTT.

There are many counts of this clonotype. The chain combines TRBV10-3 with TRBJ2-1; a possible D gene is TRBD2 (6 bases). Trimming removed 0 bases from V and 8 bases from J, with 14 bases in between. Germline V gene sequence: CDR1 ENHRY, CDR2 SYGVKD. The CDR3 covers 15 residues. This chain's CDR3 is CAISESRLAVYEQFF. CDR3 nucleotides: TGTGCCATCAGTGAGTCGAGGTTAGCGGTCTATGAGCAGTTCTTC.

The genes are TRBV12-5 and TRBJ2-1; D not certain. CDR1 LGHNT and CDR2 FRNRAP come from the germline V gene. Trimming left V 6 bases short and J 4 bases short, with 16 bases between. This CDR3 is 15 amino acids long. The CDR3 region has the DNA TGTGCTAGTGGCTTGAACCCGTTCCAATACAATGAGCAGTTCTTC. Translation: CASGLNPFQYNEQFF.

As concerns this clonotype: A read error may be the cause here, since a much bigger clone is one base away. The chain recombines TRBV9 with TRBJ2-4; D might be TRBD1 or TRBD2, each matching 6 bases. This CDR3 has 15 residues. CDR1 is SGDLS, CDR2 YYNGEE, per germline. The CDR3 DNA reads TGTGCCAGCAGCTTTCGGGACTTTGAGGGGGACATTCGGTACTTC. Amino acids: CASSFRDFEGDIRYF.

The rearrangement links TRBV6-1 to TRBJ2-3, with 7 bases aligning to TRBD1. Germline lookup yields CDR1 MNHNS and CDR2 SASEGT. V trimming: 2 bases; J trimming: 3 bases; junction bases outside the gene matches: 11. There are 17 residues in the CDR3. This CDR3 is CASSESSTGFVTDTQYF. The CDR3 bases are TGTGCCAGCAGTGAATCTTCGACAGGGTTTGTGACAGATACGCAGTATTTT.